This T cell receptor (beta chain) was profiled in a study of cytomegalovirus exposure and HLA in healthy donors. Broader study findings: Later work found that TCR association rates differed between HLA loci; DRB1 had the most and HLA-C the fewest. Being productive about 87% or about 30% of the time was typical of most TCR beta V segments in an earlier analysis.

The J segment lost 6 bases and the V segment lost 4 bases, leaving 4 bases of the junction unmatched. Germline V gene data show CDR1 as MNHNS and CDR2 as SASEGT. There are 14 residues in the CDR3. This clone appeared a few times. As yet, its antigen is unknown. Whereas donors were nominally healthy upon sampling, unrecorded immune exposures were probable. 60 Vbeta and 13 Jbeta primers were used in PCR. Libraries were prepared by immunoSEQ multiplex PCR; TCRdb keeps only in-frame clonotypes and omits some of them. The table records 150,000 or so clones, approximately 88% of them present only once. The chain recombines TRBV6-1 with TRBJ1-5; the match to TRBD1 covers 9 bases. The clonotype was recovered from a boy aged 2-15 years in good health and CMV-seronegative. The specimen sequenced was PBMCs. The CDR3 protein is CASSGTGGGQPQHF. The CDR3 DNA sequence: TGTGCCAGCAGTGGCACAGGGGGCGGTCAGCCCCAGCATTTT.